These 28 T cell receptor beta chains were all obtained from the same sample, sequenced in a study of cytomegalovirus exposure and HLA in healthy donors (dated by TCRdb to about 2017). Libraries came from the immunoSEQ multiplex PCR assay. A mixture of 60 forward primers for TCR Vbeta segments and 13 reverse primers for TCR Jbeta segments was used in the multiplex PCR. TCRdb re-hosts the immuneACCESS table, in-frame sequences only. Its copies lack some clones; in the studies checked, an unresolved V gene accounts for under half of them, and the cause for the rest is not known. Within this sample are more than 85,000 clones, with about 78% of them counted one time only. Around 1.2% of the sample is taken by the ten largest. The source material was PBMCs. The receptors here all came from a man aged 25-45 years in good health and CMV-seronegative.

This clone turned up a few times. The CDR3 sequence is CASRSQDLNTGELFF. CDR3 nucleotides: TGTGCCAGCAGATCACAGGATTTGAACACCGGGGAGCTGTTTTTT. This sequence joins TRBV2 and TRBJ2-2; possibly TRBD1 for D (5 bases). The length of the CDR3 is 15 residues. CDR1 SNHLY and CDR2 FYNNEI come from the germline V gene. The germline V and J ends were trimmed by 6 bases and 1 base, with 12 bases remaining between them.

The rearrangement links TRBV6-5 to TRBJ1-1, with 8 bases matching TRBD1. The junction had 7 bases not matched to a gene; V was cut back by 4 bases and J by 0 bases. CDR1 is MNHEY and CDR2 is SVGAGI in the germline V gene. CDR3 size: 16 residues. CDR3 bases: TGTGCCAGCAGTTCCGGGACAGGAGCAATGAACACTGAAGCTTTCTTT. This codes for CASSSGTGAMNTEAFF.

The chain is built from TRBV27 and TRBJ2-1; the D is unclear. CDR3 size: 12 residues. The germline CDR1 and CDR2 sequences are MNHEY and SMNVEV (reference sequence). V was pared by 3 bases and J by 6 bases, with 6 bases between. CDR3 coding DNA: TGTGCCAGCAGTTTTCTAGGCAATGAGCAGTTCTTC. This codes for CASSFLGNEQFF.

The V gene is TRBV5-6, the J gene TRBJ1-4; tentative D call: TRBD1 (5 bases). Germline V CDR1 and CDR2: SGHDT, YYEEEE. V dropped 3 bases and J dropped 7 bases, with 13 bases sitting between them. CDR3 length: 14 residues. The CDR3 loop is CASSWGQGSEKLFF. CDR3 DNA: TGTGCCAGCAGCTGGGGCCAGGGCAGTGAAAAACTGTTTTTT.

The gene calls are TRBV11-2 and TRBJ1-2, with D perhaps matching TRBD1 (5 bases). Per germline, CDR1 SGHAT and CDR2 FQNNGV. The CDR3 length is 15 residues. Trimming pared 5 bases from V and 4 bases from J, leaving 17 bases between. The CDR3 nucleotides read TGTGCCAGCAGCAGCTTGCAGGGAAGGAGCTATGGCTACACCTTC. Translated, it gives CASSSLQGRSYGYTF.

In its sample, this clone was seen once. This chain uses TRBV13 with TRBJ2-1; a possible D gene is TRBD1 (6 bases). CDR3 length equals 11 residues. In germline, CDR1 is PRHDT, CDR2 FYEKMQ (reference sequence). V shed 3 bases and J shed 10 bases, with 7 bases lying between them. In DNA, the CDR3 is TGTGCCAGCAGCTTGGGGACAGAGCAGTTCTTC. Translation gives CASSLGTEQFF.

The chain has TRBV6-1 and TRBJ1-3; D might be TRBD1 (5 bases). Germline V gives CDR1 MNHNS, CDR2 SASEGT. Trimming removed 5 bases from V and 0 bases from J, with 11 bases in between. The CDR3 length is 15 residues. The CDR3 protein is CASSRDSSSGNTIYF. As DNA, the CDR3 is TGTGCCAGCAGTCGGGACTCGAGCTCTGGAAACACCATATATTTT.

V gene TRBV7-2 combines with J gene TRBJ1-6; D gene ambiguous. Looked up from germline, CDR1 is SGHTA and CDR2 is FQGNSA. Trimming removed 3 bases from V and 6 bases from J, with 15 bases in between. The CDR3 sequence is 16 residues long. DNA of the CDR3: TGTGCCAGCAGCTTGAGGGTTGGAAAGAGTAATTCACCCCTCCACTTT. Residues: CASSLRVGKSNSPLHF.

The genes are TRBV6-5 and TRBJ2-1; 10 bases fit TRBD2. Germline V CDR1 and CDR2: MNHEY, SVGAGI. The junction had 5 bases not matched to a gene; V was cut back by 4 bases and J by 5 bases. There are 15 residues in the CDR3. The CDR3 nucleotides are TGTGCCAGCAGTTCAGCGGGGGGGGGAAACAATGAGCAGTTCTTC. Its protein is CASSSAGGGNNEQFF.

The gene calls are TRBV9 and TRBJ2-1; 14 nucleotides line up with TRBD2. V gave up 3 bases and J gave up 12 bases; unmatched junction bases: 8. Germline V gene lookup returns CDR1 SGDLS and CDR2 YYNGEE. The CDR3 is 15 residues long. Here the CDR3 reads CASSAAGLAGGRQFF. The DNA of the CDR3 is TGTGCCAGCAGCGCCGCCGGACTAGCGGGGGGACGGCAGTTCTTC. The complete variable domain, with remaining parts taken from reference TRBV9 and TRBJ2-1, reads DSGVTQTPKHLITATGQRVTLRCSPRSGDLSVYWYQQSLDQGLQFLIQYYNGEERAKGNILERFSAQQFPDLHSELNLSSLELGDSALYFCASSAAGLAGGRQFFGPGTRLTVL.

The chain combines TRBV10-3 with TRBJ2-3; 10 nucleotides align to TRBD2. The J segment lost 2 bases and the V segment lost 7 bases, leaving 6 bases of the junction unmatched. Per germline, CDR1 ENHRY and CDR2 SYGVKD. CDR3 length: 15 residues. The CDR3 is CAINQREGLTDTQYF. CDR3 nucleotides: TGTGCCATCAATCAGCGGGAGGGCCTCACAGATACGCAGTATTTT.

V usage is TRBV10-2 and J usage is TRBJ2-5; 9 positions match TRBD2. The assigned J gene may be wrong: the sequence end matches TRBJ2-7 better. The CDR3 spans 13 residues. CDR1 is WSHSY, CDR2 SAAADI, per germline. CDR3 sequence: CASTWGLAYEQYF. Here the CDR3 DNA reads TGCGCCAGCACCTGGGGACTAGCTTACGAGCAGTACTTC.

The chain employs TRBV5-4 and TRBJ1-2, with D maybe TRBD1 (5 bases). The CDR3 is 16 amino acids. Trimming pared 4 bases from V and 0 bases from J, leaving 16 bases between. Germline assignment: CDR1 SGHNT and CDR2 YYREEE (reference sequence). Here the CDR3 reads CASSRRAGDPNYGYTF. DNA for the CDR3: TGTGCCAGCAGCCGCAGGGCGGGGGATCCTAACTATGGCTACACCTTC. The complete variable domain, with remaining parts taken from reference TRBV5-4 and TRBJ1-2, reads ETGVTQSPTHLIKTRGQQVTLRCSSQSGHNTVSWYQQALGQGPQFIFQYYREEENGRGNFPPRFSGLQFPNYSSELNVNALELDDSALYLCASSRRAGDPNYGYTFGSGTRLTVV.

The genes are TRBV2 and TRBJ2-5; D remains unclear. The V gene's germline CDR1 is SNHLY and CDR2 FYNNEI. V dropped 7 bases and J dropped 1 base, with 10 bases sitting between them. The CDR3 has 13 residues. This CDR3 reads CASTRGFQETQYF. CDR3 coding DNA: TGTGCCAGCACCAGAGGCTTCCAAGAGACCCAGTACTTC.

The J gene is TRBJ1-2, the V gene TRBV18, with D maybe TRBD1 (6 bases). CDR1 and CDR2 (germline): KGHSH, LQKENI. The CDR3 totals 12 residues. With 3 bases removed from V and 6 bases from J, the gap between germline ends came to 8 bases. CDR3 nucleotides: TGTGCCAGCTCACCTCGACAGGATGGCTACACCTTC. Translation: CASSPRQDGYTF.

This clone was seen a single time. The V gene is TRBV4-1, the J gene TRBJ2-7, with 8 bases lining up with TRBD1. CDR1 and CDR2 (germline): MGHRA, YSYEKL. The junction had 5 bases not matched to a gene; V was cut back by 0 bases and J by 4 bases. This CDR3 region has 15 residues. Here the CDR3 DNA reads TGCGCCAGCAGCCAAGACGGGACAGGCGGATACGAGCAGTACTTC. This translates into CASSQDGTGGYEQYF.

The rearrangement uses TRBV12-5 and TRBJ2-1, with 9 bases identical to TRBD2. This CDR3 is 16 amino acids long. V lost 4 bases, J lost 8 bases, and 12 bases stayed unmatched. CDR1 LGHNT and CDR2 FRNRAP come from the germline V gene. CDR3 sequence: CASGSLQSSGRYEQFF. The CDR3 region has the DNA TGTGCTAGTGGTTCGCTCCAGAGTAGCGGGAGATATGAGCAGTTCTTC. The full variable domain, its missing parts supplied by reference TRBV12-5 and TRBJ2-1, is DARVTQTPRHKVTEMGQEVTMRCQPILGHNTVFWYRQTMMQGLELLAYFRNRAPLDDSGMPKDRFSAEMPDATLATLKIQPSEPRDSAVYFCASGSLQSSGRYEQFFGPGTRLTVL.

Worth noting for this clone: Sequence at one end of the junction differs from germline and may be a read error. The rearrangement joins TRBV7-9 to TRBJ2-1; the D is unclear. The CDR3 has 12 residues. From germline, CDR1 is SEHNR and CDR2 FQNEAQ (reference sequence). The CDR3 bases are TGTTCCAGCAGCTTAGGTCGTAATGAGCAGTTCTTC. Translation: CSSSLGRNEQFF.

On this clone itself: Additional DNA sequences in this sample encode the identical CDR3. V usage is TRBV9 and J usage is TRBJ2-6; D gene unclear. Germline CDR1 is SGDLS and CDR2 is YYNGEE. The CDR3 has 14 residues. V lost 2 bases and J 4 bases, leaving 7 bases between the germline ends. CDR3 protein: CASSVSSGANVLTF. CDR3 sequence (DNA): TGTGCCAGCAGCGTCTCCTCCGGGGCCAACGTCCTGACTTTC.

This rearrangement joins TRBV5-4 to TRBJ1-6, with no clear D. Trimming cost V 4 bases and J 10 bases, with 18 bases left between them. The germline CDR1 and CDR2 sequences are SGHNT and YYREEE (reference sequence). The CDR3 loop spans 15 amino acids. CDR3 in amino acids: CASSPNREKWSPLHF. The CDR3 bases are TGTGCCAGCAGCCCGAACCGGGAAAAATGGTCACCCCTCCACTTT. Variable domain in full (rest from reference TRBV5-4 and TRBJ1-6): ETGVTQSPTHLIKTRGQQVTLRCSSQSGHNTVSWYQQALGQGPQFIFQYYREEENGRGNFPPRFSGLQFPNYSSELNVNALELDDSALYLCASSPNREKWSPLHFGNGTRLTVT.

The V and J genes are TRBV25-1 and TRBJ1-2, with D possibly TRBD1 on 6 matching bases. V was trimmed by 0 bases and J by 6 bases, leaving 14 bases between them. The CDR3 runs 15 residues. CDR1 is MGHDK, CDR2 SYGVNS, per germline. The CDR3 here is CASSEYYSGVDGYTF. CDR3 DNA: TGTGCCAGCAGTGAATATTATTCAGGGGTGGATGGCTACACCTTC.

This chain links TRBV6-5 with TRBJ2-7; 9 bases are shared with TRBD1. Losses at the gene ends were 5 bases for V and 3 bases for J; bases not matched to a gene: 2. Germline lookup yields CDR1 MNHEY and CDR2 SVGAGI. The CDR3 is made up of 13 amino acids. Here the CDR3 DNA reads TGTGCCAGCAGTAAGACAGGGGGCTACGAGCAGTACTTC. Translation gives CASSKTGGYEQYF.

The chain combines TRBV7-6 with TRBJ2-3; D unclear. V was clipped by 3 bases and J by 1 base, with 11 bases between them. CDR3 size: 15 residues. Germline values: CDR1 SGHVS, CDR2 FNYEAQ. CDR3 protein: CASSFTSRGTDTQYF. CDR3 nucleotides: TGTGCCAGCAGCTTTACCAGCCGGGGCACAGATACGCAGTATTTT. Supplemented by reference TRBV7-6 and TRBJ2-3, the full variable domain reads GAGVSQSPRYKVTKRGQDVALRCDPISGHVSLYWYRQALGQGPEFLTYFNYEAQQDKSGLPNDRFSAERPEGSISTLTIQRTEQRDSAMYRCASSFTSRGTDTQYFGPGTRLTVL.

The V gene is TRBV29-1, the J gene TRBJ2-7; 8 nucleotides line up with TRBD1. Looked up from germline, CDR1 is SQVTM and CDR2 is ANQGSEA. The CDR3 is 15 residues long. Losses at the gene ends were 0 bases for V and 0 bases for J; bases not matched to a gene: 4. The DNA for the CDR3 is TGCAGCGTTGAAGATGCGGACAGGGCCTCCTACGAGCAGTACTTC. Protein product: CSVEDADRASYEQYF.

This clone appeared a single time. Here the CDR3 reads CASSYSFQSNSPLHF. CDR3 DNA: TGTGCCAGCAGTTACTCGTTCCAGTCTAATTCACCCCTCCACTTT. The chain employs TRBV6-5 and TRBJ1-6; D unresolved. The CDR3 extends over 15 amino acids. Germline CDR1 MNHEY, CDR2 SVGAGI. V gave up 0 bases and J gave up 6 bases, with 9 bases separating them.

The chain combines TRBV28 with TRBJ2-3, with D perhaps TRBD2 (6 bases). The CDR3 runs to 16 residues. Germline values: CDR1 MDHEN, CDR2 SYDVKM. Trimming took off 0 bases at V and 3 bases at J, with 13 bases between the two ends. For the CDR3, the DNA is TGTGCCAGCAGTTTATGGCGGGACCGGAATACAGATACGCAGTATTTT. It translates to CASSLWRDRNTDTQYF. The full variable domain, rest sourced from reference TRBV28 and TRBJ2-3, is DVKVTQSSRYLVKRTGEKVFLECVQDMDHENMFWYRQDPGLGLRLIYFSYDVKMKEKGDIPEGYSVSREKKERFSLILESASTNQTSMYLCASSLWRDRNTDTQYFGPGTRLTVL.

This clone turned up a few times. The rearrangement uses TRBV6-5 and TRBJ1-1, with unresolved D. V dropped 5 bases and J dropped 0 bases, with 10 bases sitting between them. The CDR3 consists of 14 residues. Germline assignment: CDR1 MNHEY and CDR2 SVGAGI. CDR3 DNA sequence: TGTGCCAGCAGTCGAGGGCGGATGAACACTGAAGCTTTCTTT. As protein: CASSRGRMNTEAFF.

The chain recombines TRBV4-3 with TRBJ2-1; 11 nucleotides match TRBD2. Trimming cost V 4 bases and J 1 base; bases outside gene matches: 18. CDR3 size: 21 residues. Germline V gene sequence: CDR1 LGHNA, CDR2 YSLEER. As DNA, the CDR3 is TGCGCCAGCAGCCTAACTCCAGGACAAGGTATAGCGGGAGGGTCCTACAATGAGCAGTTCTTC. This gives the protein CASSLTPGQGIAGGSYNEQFF.